The present entry profiles one T cell receptor beta chain with its context. The sample comes from a study of blood T cell repertoires in COVID-19. Generated by immunoSEQ multiplex PCR, the TCRdb table keeps only in-frame clones and is missing some. The table includes 240,000 or so clones, roughly 89% detected once. In germline, CDR1 is SQVTM, CDR2 ANQGSEA. The V gene lost 7 bases and the J gene lost 3 bases, with 15 bases spanning the gap. This CDR3 has 13 amino acids. The chain carries TRBV29-1 and TRBJ1-2; TRBD1 might be the D (6 bases). The clonotype was recovered from a man in his forties who had recovered from COVID-19. The sequenced sample was PBMCs or T cells enriched from blood (not recorded which). In nucleotides, the CDR3 is TGCAGCGCAAAACAGGGAACCGACTATGGCTACACCTTC. It yields the protein CSAKQGTDYGYTF.